This record looks at one TCR beta chain sequence and its context. Its specificity is unknown. This specimen comes from a study of T-cell memory formation after mild COVID-19. TCRdb reprocessed the 5' RACE reads via MiXCR and lists one record per CDR3 protein. The sample contains about 610,000 distinct CDR3 sequences, around 16% of which appear only once. Points from the study as a whole: For contracting clones, CD4+ ones sat mainly in CM and EM, CD8+ in EMRA. Later expanders leaned toward CD4+, whereas clones contracting from day 15 to 85 were balanced CD4/CD8. Memory sampled before infection contained some responding clones, suggesting cross-reactive memory joined.

This sequence was found in an adult woman who had mild COVID-19 (a few samples of this study predate the infection). Cell type and time point are not known. The sequenced material came from PBMCs or a T cell subset sorted from them (not recorded which).

CDR3 sequence reads: CASTLGHFYEQYF. DNA of the CDR3: TGTGCCAGCACACTGGGACACTTCTACGAGCAGTACTTC. The V call is TRBV2, the J call TRBJ2-7; TRBD1 might be the D (6 bases). CDR1 is SNHLY and CDR2 is FYNNEI in the germline V gene. Deletions cut 7 bases from V and 3 bases from J, with 13 bases between. The CDR3 has 13 amino acids. Full variable domain (remainder filled in from reference TRBV2 and TRBJ2-7): EPEVTQTPSHQVTQMGQEVILRCVPISNHLYFYWYRQILGQKVEFLVSFYNNEISEKSEIFDDQFSVERPDGSNFTLKIRSTKLEDSAMYFCASTLGHFYEQYFGPGTRLTVT.